Listed below are T cell receptor beta chains from one sample, sequenced in a study of T cells after yellow fever vaccination. MiXCR, applied by TCRdb to the 5' RACE reads, yields one record per CDR3 protein. The data contain 300,000 to 400,000 distinct CDR3 sequences, roughly 4.3% of them singletons. The specimen was PBMCs, collected 5 days after the yellow fever booster vaccination. The receptors come from a man aged 18 to 30 who received the YFV17D yellow fever vaccine. CDR3s leave out the opening cysteine and the closing phenylalanine or tryptophan. A D gene is named only where the DNA matches it firmly.

v_call d_call cdr3_aa
TRBV5-1 TRBD2 ASSGRLAGGTDTQY
TRBV4-2 NA ASSQDTQGGNQPQH
TRBV20-1 TRBD2 SARDGTSGGANTGELF
TRBV4-3 NA ASSQFRDRMGTEAF
TRBV27 NA ASSLRRFSYNEQF
TRBV21-1 NA ASSGGKGIQIFQIMNTEAF
TRBV5-4 TRBD1 ASSRQGVKDSPLH
TRBV7-2 TRBD2 ASSLRVTSGTDTQY
TRBV29-1 NA SVPQGGGDTQY
TRBV20-1 NA SAREGGTEAF
TRBV6-6 NA ASSSSQASSNQPQH
TRBV7-6 NA ASSLGGGISGNTIY
TRBV5-8 NA ASSLRGREKLF
TRBV29-1 NA SVGAQVDTEAF
TRBV28 NA ASRLYQPQH
TRBV4-1 NA ASSPYGDEAF
TRBV7-2 TRBD1 ASSLLGQSPLH
TRBV10-3 NA AISTGMGNTIY
TRBV7-9 NA ASSLAGVYNSPLH
TRBV4-1 NA ASSQIQGDYGYT
TRBV14 TRBD2 ASSQDERGANEQF
TRBV20-1 NA SARDRPGARGPLH
TRBV7-2 TRBD2 ASSPGGGVAQY
TRBV5-1 NA ASSLVGSEETQY
TRBV4-2 TRBD1 ASSQADRGAGNTIY
TRBV6-5 TRBD1 ASRRTGSYGYT
TRBV20-1 NA SARVGQGDYGYT
TRBV18 TRBD1 ASSPSRQGGCGYT
TRBV9 NA ASSVAGSSLNEQF
TRBV12-3/TRBV12-4 NA ASSGVVSVSNYGYT
TRBV2 TRBD1 ARKGDRGKTNYGYT
TRBV6-2/TRBV6-3 TRBD2 ASSYSPSGVYEQF
TRBV7-6 NA ASSLAPSTNEKLF
TRBV6-5 NA ASSYSRGSPYEQY
TRBV5-4 NA ASSPPRTADLAKNIQY
TRBV4-2 NA ASSQGGRGGSDEQF
TRBV12-3/TRBV12-4 TRBD1 ASSLTGVSYNEQF
TRBV10-3 NA AISEGPDYNEQF
TRBV6-1 NA ASTDKPYGYT
TRBV29-1 NA SVLVTAGVYTGELF
TRBV24-1 NA ATSTRGRGNTDTQY
TRBV4-1 NA ASSQGFRMPGELF
TRBV18 NA ASSTRDTLPDTQY
TRBV7-6 NA ASSFHFTRGSTQY
TRBV7-2 TRBD1 ASSLRDRVFDEQY
TRBV5-1 NA ASSADNSYEQY
TRBV7-2 NA ASSLVVGQLNTEAF
TRBV10-2 TRBD2 ASSDLGLAGPSTDTQY
TRBV24-1 NA ATSDLRGGTDTQY
TRBV5-5 NA ASSLWGSTDTQY
TRBV6-1 TRBD1 ATRQGIDYGYT
TRBV7-9 TRBD2 ASSPRAGGRIFPDTQY
TRBV7-2 NA ASSLPLGGTDTQY
TRBV19 TRBD1 ASSPGQGQETQY
TRBV7-3 NA ASSPGTPREAF
TRBV5-1 NA ASSLGGGAQGEQF
TRBV5-1 TRBD1 ASSVAGTGVFSYEQY
TRBV12-3/TRBV12-4 NA ASTRGAVTYEQY
TRBV9 NA ASSSMVGQGEKLF
TRBV7-2 NA ASSPGRDTEAF